In this sample, the clone carrying this T cell receptor (beta chain) turned up a few times. What it binds is not known. These data come from a study of T cell repertoires in cytomegalovirus infection. Study-wide results and limits: The response measured ex vivo was dominated by TCR beta clonotypes (HLA-C-restricted and CMV-specific).

TCRdb re-called the reads through MiXCR, storing one row per CDR3 protein. The data contain hundreds of thousands of distinct CDR3 sequences, less than 40% of them seen just once; the ten biggest clones take up roughly 2.8%. Trimming stripped 5 bases from V and 2 bases from J, with 22 bases between. The CDR3 contains 19 residues. Per the germline V gene, CDR1 is SEHNR and CDR2 is FQNEAQ (reference sequence). Material: PBMCs. The chain is built from TRBV7-9 and TRBJ2-6, with D tentatively TRBD2 (6 bases). The clonotype originates from a human donor in good health (CMV status not recorded). Some clones in this sample may be carry-over from other donors' samples. CDR3 region: CASSPPTPGRRPGANVLTF. The DNA of the CDR3 is TGTGCCAGCAGCCCCCCCACCCCAGGGAGGCGACCTGGGGCCAACGTCCTGACTTTC.